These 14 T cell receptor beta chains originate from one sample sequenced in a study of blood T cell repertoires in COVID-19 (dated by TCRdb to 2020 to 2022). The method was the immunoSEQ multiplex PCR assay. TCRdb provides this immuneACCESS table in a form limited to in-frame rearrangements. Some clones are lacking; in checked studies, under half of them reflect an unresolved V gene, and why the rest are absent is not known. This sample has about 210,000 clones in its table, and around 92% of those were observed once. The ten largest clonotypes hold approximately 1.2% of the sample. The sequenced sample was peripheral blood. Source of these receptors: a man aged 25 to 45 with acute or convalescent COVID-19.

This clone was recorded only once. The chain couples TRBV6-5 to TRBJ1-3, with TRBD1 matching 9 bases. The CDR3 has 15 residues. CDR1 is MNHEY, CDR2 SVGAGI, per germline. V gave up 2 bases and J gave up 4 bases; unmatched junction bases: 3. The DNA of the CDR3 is TGTGCCAGCAGTTACCTAACAGGGGGCGGAAACACCATATATTTT. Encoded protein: CASSYLTGGGNTIYF.

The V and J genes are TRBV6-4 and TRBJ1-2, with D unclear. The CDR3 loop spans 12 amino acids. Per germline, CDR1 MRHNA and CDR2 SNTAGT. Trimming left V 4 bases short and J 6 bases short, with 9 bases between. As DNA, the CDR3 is TGTGCCAGCAGTGGCGGAAGAGATGGCTACACCTTC. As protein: CASSGGRDGYTF.

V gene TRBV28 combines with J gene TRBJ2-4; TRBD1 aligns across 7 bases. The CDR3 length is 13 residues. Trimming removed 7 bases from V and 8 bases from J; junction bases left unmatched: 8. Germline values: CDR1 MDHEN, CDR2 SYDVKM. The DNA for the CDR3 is TGTGCCAGCAAAGTTACAGGGGTGGACATTCAGTACTTC. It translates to CASKVTGVDIQYF.

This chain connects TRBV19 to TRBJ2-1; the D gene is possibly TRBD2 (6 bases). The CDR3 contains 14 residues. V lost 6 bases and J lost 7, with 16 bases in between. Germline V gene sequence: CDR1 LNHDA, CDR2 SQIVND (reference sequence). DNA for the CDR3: TGTGCCAGTAGGTCTAGGGGAGGTTTTAATGAGCAGTTCTTC. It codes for CASRSRGGFNEQFF.

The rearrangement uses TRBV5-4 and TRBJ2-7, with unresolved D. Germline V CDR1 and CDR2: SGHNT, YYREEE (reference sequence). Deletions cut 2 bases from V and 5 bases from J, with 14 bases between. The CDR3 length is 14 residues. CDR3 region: CASSLTSTHNEQYF. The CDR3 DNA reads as TGTGCCAGCAGCTTAACGTCCACACACAACGAGCAGTACTTC.

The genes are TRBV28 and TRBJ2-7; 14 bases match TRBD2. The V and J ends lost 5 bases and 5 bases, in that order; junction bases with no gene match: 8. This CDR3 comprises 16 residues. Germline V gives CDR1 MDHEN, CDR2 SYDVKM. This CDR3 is CASSGTTSGRANEQYF. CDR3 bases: TGTGCCAGCAGTGGGACGACTAGCGGGAGGGCGAACGAGCAGTACTTC.

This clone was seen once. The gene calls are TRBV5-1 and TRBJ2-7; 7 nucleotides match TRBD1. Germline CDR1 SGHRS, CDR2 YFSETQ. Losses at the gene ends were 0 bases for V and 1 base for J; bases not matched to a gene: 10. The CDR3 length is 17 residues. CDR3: CASSLGYYPGGSYEQYF. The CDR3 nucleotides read TGCGCCAGCAGCTTGGGTTATTACCCAGGGGGATCCTACGAGCAGTACTTC.

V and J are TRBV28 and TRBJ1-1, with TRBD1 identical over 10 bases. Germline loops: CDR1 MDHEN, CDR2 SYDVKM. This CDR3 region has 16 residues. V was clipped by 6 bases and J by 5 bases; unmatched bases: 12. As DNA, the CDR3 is TGTGCCAGCAGGCGAAGGACAGGGGGAGGAGGTACTGAAGCTTTCTTT. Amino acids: CASRRRTGGGGTEAFF.

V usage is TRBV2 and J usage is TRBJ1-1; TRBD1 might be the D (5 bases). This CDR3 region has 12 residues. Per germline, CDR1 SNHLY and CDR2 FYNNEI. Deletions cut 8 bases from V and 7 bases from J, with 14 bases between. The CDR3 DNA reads TGTGCCAGCCTTCCTTCAGGGATTGAAGCTTTCTTT. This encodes CASLPSGIEAFF. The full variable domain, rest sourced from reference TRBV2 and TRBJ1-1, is EPEVTQTPSHQVTQMGQEVILRCVPISNHLYFYWYRQILGQKVEFLVSFYNNEISEKSEIFDDQFSVERPDGSNFTLKIRSTKLEDSAMYFCASLPSGIEAFFGQGTRLTVV.

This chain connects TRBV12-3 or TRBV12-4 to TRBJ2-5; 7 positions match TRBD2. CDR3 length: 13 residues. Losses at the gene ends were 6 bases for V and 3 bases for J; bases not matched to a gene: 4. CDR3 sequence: CASRLLAEETQYF. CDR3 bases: TGTGCCAGCAGGCTCCTAGCGGAAGAGACCCAGTACTTC.

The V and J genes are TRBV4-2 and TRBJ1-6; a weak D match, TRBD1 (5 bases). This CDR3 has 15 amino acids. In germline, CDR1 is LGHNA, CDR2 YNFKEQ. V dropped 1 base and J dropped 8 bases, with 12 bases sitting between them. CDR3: CASSQAGTSYSPLHF. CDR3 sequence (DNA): TGTGCCAGCAGCCAAGCCGGGACTTCCTATTCACCCCTCCACTTT.

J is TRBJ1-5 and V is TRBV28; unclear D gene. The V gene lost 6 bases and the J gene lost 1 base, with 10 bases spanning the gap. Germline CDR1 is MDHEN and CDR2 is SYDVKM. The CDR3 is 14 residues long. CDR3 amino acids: CASSPEISNQPQHF. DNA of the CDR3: TGTGCCAGCAGCCCTGAGATAAGCAATCAGCCCCAGCATTTT.

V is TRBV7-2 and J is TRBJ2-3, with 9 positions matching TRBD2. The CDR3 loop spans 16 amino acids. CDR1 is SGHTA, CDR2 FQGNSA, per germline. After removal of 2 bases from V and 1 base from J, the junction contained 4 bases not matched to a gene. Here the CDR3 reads CASSLRGGGGTDTQYF. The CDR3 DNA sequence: TGTGCCAGCAGCTTAAGAGGCGGGGGGGGCACAGATACGCAGTATTTT.

The CDR3 nucleotides are TGTGCCAGCAACCAGGGGGGAGGAGGTCTTATTGAGCAGTTCTTC. It codes for CASNQGGGGLIEQFF. The chain couples TRBV28 to TRBJ2-1; possibly TRBD1 for D (7 bases). CDR3 length equals 15 residues. Deletions cut 7 bases from V and 9 bases from J, with 22 bases between. Germline CDR1 reads MDHEN; CDR2 reads SYDVKM.